This TCR beta chain was obtained from a study of blood T cell repertoires in COVID-19. Here immunoSEQ multiplex PCR was the method, and the copy in TCRdb shows in-frame clones only, minus some. Here the sample spans roughly 200,000 clones, about four fifths being singletons. Germline assignment: CDR1 ENHRY and CDR2 SYGVKD. V gave up 10 bases and J gave up 5 bases, with 11 bases separating them. This CDR3 has 11 residues. This receptor was obtained from a man between 65 and 79 years old with active or convalescent COVID-19. Sequences were obtained from peripheral blood. The chain couples TRBV10-3 to TRBJ1-2; D perhaps matches TRBD1 (6 bases). CDR3 region: CASGQSYGYTF. DNA of the CDR3: TGTGCCAGCGGACAGAGTTATGGCTACACCTTC.